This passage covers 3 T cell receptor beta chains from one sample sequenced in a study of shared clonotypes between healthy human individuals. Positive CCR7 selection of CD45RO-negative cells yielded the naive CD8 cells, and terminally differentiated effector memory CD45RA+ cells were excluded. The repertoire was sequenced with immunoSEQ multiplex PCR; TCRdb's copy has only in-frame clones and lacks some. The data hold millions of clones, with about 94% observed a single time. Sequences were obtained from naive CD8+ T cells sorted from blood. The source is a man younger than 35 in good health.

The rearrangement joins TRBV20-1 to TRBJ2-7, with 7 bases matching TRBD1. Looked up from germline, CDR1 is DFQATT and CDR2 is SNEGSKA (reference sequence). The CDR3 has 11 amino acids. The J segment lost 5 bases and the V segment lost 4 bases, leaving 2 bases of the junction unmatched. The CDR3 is CSAKTGDEQYF. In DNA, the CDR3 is TGCAGTGCTAAAACAGGGGACGAGCAGTACTTC.

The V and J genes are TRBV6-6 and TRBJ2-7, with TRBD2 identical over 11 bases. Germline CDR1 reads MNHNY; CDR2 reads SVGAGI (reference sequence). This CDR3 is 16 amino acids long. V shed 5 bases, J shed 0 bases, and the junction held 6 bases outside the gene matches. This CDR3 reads CASSLLAGVSSYEQYF. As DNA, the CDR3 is TGTGCCAGCAGTCTACTAGCGGGAGTTTCCTCCTACGAGCAGTACTTC.

The DNA for the CDR3 is TGTGCCAGCAGTGAAGACGGAGACTACGAGCAGTACTTC. As protein: CASSEDGDYEQYF. The chain links TRBV6-1 to TRBJ2-7; D is unresolved. This CDR3 comprises 13 residues. Per germline, CDR1 MNHNS and CDR2 SASEGT. Between the trimmed V and J ends, which lost 1 base and 3 bases, there was a span of 7 bases.